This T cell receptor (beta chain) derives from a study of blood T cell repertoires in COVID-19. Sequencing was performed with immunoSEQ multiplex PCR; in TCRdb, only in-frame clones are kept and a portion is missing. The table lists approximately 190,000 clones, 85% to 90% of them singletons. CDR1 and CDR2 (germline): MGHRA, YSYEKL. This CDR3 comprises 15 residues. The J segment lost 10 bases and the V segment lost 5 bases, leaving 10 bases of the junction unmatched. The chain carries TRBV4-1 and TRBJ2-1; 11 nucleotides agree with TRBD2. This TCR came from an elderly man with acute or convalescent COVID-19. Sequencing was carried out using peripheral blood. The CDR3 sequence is CASSAGTSGTGEQFF. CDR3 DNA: TGCGCCAGCAGCGCCGGGACTAGCGGTACTGGAGAGCAGTTCTTC.